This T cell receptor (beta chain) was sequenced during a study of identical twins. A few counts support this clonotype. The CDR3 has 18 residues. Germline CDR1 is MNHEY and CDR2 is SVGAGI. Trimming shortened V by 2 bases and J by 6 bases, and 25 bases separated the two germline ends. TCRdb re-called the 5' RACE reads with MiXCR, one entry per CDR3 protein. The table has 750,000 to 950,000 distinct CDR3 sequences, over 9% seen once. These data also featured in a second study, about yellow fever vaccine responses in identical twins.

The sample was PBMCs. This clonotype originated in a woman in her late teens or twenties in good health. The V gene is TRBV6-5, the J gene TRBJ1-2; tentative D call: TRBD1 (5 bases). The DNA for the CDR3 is TGTGCCAGCAGTTACCCCCGCTCCGGAGGGACCCCTACAGATGGCTACACCTTC. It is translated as CASSYPRSGGTPTDGYTF.